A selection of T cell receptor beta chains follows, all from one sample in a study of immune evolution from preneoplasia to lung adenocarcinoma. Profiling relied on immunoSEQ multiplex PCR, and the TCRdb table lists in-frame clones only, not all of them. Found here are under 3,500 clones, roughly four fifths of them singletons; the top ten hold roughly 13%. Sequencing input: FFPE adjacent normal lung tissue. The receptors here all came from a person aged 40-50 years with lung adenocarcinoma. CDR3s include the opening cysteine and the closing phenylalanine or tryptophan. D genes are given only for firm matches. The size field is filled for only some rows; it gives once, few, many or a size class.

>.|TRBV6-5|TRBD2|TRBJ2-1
TGTGCCAGCAGTTACGGGAGGGCCTACAATGAGCAGTTCTTC
CASSYGRAYNEQFF
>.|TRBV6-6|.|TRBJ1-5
TGTGCCAGCAGTAGAGGGACCGATCAGCCCCAGCATTTT
CASSRGTDQPQHF
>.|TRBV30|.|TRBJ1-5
TGTGCCTGGACCGGGACCCGGGGACAGCCCCAGCATTTT
CAWTGTRGQPQHF
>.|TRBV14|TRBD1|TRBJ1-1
TGTGCCAGCAACTCTGGGACAGGGCGTGAAGCTTTCTTT
CASNSGTGREAFF
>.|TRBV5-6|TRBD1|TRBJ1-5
TGTGCCAGCAGCTTAGGGACAGTTCCCAATCAGCCCCAGCATTTT
CASSLGTVPNQPQHF
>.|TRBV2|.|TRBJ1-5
TGTGCCAGCAGCCAGGGGTGGCGACAGCCCCAGCATTTT
CASSQGWRQPQHF
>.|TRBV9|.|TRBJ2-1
TGTGCCAGCAGCCCCCGGGACGCGCCCTACAATGAGCAGTTCTTC
CASSPRDAPYNEQFF
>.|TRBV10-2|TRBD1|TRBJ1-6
TGCGCCAGCACCAACAGGGGGCTGAATTCACCCCTCCACTTT
CASTNRGLNSPLHF
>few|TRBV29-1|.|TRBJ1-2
TGCAGCGTTCTTCGTCAAGGTACCTATGGCTACACCTTC
CSVLRQGTYGYTF
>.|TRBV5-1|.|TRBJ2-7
TGCGCCAGCAGCTTGTCATCGACCGGGACGGGGGCCTACGAGCAGTACTTC
CASSLSSTGTGAYEQYF
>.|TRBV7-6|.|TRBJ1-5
TGTGCCAGCAGCCGAGACAGGAATCAGCCCCAGCATTTT
CASSRDRNQPQHF